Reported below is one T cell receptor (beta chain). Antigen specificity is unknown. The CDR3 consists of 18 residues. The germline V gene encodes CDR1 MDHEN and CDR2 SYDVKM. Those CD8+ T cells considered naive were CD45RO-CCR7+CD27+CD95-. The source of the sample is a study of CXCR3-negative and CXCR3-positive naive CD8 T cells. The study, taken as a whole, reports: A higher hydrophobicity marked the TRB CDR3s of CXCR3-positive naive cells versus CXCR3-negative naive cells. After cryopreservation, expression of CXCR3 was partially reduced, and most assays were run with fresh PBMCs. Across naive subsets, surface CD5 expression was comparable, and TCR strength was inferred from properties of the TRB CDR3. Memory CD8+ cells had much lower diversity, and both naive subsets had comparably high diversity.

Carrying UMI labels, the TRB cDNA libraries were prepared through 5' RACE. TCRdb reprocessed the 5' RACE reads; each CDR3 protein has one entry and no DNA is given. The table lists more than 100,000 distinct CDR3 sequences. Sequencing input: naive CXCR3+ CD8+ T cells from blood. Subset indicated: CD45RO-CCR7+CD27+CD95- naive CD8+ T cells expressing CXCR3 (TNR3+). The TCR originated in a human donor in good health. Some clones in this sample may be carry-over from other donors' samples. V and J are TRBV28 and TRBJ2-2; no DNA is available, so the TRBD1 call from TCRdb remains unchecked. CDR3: CASTPRPVGRFVTGELFF. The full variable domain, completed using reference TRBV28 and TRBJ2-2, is DVKVTQSSRYLVKRTGEKVFLECVQDMDHENMFWYRQDPGLGLRLIYFSYDVKMKEKGDIPEGYSVSREKKERFSLILESASTNQTSMYLCASTPRPVGRFVTGELFFGEGSRLTVL.